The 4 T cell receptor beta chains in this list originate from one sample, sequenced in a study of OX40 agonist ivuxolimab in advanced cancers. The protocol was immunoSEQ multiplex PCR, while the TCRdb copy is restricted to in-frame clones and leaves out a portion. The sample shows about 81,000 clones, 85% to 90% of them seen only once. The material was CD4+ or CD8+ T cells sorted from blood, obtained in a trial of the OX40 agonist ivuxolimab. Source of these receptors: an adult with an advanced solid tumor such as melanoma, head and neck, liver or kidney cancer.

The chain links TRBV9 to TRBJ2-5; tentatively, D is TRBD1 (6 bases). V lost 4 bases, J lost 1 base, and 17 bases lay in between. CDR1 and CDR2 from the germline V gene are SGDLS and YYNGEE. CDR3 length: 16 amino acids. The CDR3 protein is CASSPGQTTAQETQYF. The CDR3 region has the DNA TGTGCCAGCAGCCCAGGACAGACAACCGCCCAAGAGACCCAGTACTTC.

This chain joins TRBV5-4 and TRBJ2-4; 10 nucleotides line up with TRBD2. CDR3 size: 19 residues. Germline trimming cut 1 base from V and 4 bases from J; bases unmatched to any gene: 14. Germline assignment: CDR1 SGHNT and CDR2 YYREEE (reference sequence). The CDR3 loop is CASSLKSSGGIGEKNIQYF. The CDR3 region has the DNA TGTGCCAGCAGCTTGAAGTCTAGCGGGGGCATAGGTGAAAAAAACATTCAGTACTTC.

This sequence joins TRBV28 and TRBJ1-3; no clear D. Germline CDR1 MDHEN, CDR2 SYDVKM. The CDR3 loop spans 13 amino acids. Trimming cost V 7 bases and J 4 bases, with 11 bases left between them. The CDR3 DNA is TGTGCCAGCAACGGTGGAATCGGAAACACCATATATTTT. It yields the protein CASNGGIGNTIYF.

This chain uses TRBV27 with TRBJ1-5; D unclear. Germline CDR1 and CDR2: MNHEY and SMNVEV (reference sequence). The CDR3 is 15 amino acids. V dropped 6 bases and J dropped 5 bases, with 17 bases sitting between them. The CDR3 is CASRIGSSTDQPQHF. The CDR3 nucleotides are TGTGCCAGCAGGATTGGGAGTTCAACCGATCAGCCCCAGCATTTT.